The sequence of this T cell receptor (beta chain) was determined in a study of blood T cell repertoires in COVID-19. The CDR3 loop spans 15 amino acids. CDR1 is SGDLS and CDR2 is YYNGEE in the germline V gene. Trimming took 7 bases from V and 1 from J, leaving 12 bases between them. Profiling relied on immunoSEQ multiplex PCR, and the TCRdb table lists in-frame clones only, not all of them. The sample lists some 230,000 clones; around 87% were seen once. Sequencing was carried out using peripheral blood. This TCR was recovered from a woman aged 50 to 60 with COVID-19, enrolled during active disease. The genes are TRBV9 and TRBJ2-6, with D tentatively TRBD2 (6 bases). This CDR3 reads CASSGLQSGANVLTF. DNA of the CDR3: TGTGCCAGCTCGGGACTCCAATCTGGGGCCAACGTCCTGACTTTC. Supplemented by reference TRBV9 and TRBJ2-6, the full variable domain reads DSGVTQTPKHLITATGQRVTLRCSPRSGDLSVYWYQQSLDQGLQFLIQYYNGEERAKGNILERFSAQQFPDLHSELNLSSLELGDSALYFCASSGLQSGANVLTFGAGSRLTVL.